This T cell receptor beta chain was observed in a study of blood T cells in healthy people across ages. With respect to this clonotype: The target antigen is unknown.

The amount of total RNA extracted per sample was at least 6 micrograms. Then a second PCR, running about 6 to 11 cycles, was carried out with a sample-barcoded 5' primer and a J-beta primer mix. Researchers report that each sample yielded at least 2.5 million CDR3-containing paired-end reads. TCRdb analysed the 5' RACE reads with MiXCR anew, one entry per CDR3 protein. Seen here are under 950,000 distinct CDR3 sequences, approximately 21% observed once, and the top ten hold around 22%. Study-wide results and limits: Unsorted PBMCs ruled out conclusive naive versus antigen-experienced comparison. Estimated diversity that came from one million T cells was considered an underestimate.

The TCR sequence derives from a man between 65 and 85 years old in good health. Sequencing used blood.

CDR3 protein: CASSEDRYQETQYF. The CDR3 DNA reads as TGTGCCAGCAGTGAGGACAGGTACCAAGAGACCCAGTACTTC. J is TRBJ2-5 and V is TRBV12-3 or TRBV12-4, with 7 bases fitting TRBD1. With 5 bases clipped from V and 0 bases from J, the junction kept 3 bases outside the gene matches. This CDR3 has 14 residues.